This TCR beta chain was sequenced during a study of T-cell memory formation after mild COVID-19. Looking at the study overall: The two donors had largely donor-specific TCR clusters.

TCRdb recomputed calls from the 5' RACE reads with MiXCR, one row per CDR3 protein. The repertoire holds approximately 200,000 distinct CDR3 sequences, 16% seen once, with under 2.5% in the top ten. The CDR3 spans 15 residues. Germline assignment: CDR1 DFQATT and CDR2 SNEGSKA (reference sequence). With V trimmed by 0 bases and J by 5 bases, 9 bases remained unmatched. V and J are TRBV20-1 and TRBJ1-1; the match to TRBD1 covers 7 bases. The receptor was derived from an adult woman who had mild COVID-19 (a few samples of this study predate the infection). Cell type and time point are not known. Sequenced input: PBMCs or a T cell subset sorted from them (not recorded which). CDR3 DNA: TGCAGTGCTAGAGATCTGGGACAGAGGAAAACTGAAGCTTTCTTT. Translated, it gives CSARDLGQRKTEAFF.